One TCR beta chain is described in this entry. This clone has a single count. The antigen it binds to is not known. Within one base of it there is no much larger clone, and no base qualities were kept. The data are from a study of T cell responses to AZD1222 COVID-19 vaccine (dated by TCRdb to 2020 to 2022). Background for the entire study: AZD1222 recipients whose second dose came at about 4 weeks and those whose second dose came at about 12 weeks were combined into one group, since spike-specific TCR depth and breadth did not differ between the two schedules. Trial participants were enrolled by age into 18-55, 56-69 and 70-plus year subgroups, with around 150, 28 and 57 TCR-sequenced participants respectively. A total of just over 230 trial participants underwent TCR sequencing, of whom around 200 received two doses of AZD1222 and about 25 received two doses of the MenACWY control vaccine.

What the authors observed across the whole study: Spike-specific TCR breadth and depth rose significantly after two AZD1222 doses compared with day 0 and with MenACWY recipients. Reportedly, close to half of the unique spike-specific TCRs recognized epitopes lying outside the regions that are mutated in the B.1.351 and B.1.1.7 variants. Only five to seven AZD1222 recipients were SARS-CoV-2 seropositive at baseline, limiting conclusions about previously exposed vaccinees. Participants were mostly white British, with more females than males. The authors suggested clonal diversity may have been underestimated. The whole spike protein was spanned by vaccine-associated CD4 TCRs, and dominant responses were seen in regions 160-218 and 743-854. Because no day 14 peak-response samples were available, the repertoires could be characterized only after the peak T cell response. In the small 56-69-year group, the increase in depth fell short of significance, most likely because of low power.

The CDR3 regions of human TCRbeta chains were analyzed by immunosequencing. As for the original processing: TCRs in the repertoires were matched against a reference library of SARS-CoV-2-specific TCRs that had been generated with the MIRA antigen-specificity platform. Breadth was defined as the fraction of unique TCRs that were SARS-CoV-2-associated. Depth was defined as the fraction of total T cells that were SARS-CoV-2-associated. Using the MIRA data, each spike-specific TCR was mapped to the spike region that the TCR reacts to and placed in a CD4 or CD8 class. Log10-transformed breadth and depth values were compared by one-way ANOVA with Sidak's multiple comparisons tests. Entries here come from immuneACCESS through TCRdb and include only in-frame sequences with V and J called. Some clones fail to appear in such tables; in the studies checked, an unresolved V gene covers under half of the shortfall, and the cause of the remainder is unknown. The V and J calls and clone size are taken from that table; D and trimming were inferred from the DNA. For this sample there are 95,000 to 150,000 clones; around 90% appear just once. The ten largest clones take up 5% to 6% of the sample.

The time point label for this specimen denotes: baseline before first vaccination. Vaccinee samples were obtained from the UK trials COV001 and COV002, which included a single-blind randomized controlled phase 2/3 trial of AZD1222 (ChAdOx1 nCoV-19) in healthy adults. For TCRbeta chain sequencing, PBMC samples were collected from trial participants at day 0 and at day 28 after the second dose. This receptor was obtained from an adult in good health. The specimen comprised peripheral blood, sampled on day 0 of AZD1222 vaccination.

At the DNA level, the sequence is TGTGCCAGCAGTGAAAGTCTCGGGACAGCGGCCTACGAGCAGTACTTC. It codes for CASSESLGTAAYEQYF. The sequence joins TRBV6-1 to TRBJ2-7; 7 junctional bases match TRBD1. Inclusive of the bounding cysteine and phenylalanine, the CDR3 is 16 residues long. Just CDR3 DNA is preserved here, 48 bases in frame from base 1. According to the germline V gene, CDR1 reads MNHNS and CDR2 reads SASEGT. From V the trimming removes 2 bases and from J it removes 2 bases, while the gene matches leave 9 bases of the junction unaccounted for.